Shown below are 24 T cell receptor beta chains from a single sample sequenced in a study of blood T cell repertoires in COVID-19. TCRdb's copy holds only in-frame clones and misses some; the assay was immunoSEQ multiplex PCR. The sample holds some 380,000 clones, more than 75% seen once. Sequenced input: peripheral blood. The receptors were gathered from a human donor with acute or convalescent COVID-19. The donor label of this sample is uncertain.

The chain links TRBV5-5 to TRBJ2-6, with D tentatively TRBD1 (5 bases). From germline, CDR1 is SGHKS and CDR2 YYEKEE (reference sequence). Trimming pared 4 bases from V and 4 bases from J, leaving 12 bases between. The CDR3 spans 15 residues. In DNA, the CDR3 is TGTGCCAGCAGCCCTCAGGGCTCCGGGGCCAACGTCCTGACTTTC. Encoded protein: CASSPQGSGANVLTF.

This clone has only one observation. The V call is TRBV29-1, the J call TRBJ1-1, with a possible D match to TRBD1 (6 bases). From germline, CDR1 is SQVTM and CDR2 ANQGSEA. The CDR3 has 11 amino acids. The CDR3 loop reads CTYRVGTEAFF. DNA of the CDR3: TGCACCTACAGGGTTGGCACTGAAGCTTTCTTT.

The genes are TRBV18 and TRBJ1-5; D unclear. Trimming took 1 base from V and 7 from J, leaving 11 bases between them. The CDR3 runs to 14 residues. Germline lookup yields CDR1 KGHSH and CDR2 LQKENI. CDR3 residues: CASSPQAGDQPQHF. Written as DNA, the CDR3 is TGTGCCAGCTCACCACAGGCAGGCGACCAGCCCCAGCATTTT.

Details on this clone: Different DNA sequences within this sample yield the same CDR3. This chain connects TRBV5-1 to TRBJ2-7; 12 nucleotides line up with TRBD2. Per the germline V gene, CDR1 is SGHRS and CDR2 is YFSETQ. The CDR3 spans 13 residues. V gave up 3 bases and J gave up 7 bases; unmatched junction bases: 2. CDR3 protein: CASSSGLAGEQYF. As DNA, the CDR3 is TGCGCCAGCAGCTCGGGACTAGCGGGTGAGCAGTACTTC.

This chain links TRBV27 with TRBJ2-7; 8 nucleotides agree with TRBD2. Trimming removed 5 bases from V and 5 bases from J; junction bases left unmatched: 14. The CDR3 loop spans 16 amino acids. Germline V CDR1 and CDR2: MNHEY, SMNVEV (reference sequence). In DNA, the CDR3 is TGTGCCAGCAGTCCCGCGGTAGCGGGGATCAACCACGAGCAGTACTTC. Protein product: CASSPAVAGINHEQYF.

The chain links TRBV29-1 to TRBJ2-1, with TRBD1 matching over 8 bases. The germline gives CDR1 SQVTM, CDR2 ANQGSEA. V gave up 3 bases and J gave up 9 bases; unmatched junction bases: 10. The CDR3 covers 14 residues. This CDR3 is CSVEGQGARGEQFF. The CDR3 bases are TGCAGCGTTGAGGGCCAGGGGGCGCGGGGTGAGCAGTTCTTC.

The J gene is TRBJ1-1, the V gene TRBV6-9, with 9 bases fitting TRBD1. The J segment lost 11 bases and the V segment lost 3 bases, leaving 7 bases of the junction unmatched. The CDR3 loop spans 13 amino acids. CDR1 MNHGY and CDR2 SVAAGI come from the germline V gene. This chain's CDR3 is CASSYRDREDAFF. In DNA, the CDR3 is TGTGCCAGCAGTTACCGGGACAGGGAGGACGCTTTCTTT.

In nucleotides, the CDR3 is TGTGCCAGCAGCTTATTAACTTTACCCAATTCACCCCTCCACTTT. Translating it yields CASSLLTLPNSPLHF. This chain connects TRBV5-6 to TRBJ1-6, with no clear D. Germline CDR1 reads SGHDT; CDR2 reads YYEEEE. Trimming left V 2 bases short and J 7 bases short, with 13 bases between. This CDR3 has 15 amino acids. The full variable domain, its missing parts supplied by reference TRBV5-6 and TRBJ1-6, is DAGVTQSPTHLIKTRGQQVTLRCSPKSGHDTVSWYQQALGQGPQFIFQYYEEEERQRGNFPDRFSGHQFPNYSSELNVNALLLGDSALYLCASSLLTLPNSPLHFGNGTRLTVT.

This chain connects TRBV7-8 to TRBJ2-3; D might be TRBD2 (6 bases). V was cut by 0 bases and J by 6 bases, with 13 bases left in between. Per the germline V gene, CDR1 is SGHVS and CDR2 is FQNEAQ. The CDR3 has 15 residues. CDR3 DNA: TGTGCCAGCAGCTTAGCCTTGACTAGATCCGATACGCAGTATTTT. Its protein is CASSLALTRSDTQYF.

V is TRBV30 and J is TRBJ2-1; D may be TRBD2 (5 bases). V was pared by 3 bases and J by 6 bases, with 15 bases between. The CDR3 consists of 14 residues. CDR1 and CDR2 from the germline V gene are GTSNPN and SVGIG (reference sequence). The CDR3 region is CAWRGPFGGNEQFF. CDR3 in DNA: TGTGCCTGGAGAGGGCCCTTTGGAGGCAATGAGCAGTTCTTC.

V and J are TRBV5-1 and TRBJ1-1; the D is unclear. V was trimmed by 1 base and J by 13 bases, leaving 20 bases between them. The CDR3 is 14 amino acids. The germline V gene has CDR1 SGHRS and CDR2 YFSETQ. The CDR3 loop is CASSLSSDSLEGFF. CDR3 DNA: TGCGCCAGCAGCTTGTCCTCGGACTCTCTGGAGGGTTTCTTT. Supplemented by reference TRBV5-1 and TRBJ1-1, the full variable domain reads KAGVTQTPRYLIKTRGQQVTLSCSPISGHRSVSWYQQTPGQGLQFLFEYFSETQRNKGNFPGRFSGRQFSNSRSEMNVSTLELGDSALYLCASSLSSDSLEGFFGQGTRLTVV.

V usage is TRBV19 and J usage is TRBJ2-5; 10 bases line up with TRBD2. The CDR3 spans 14 residues. Losses at the gene ends were 7 bases for V and 0 bases for J; bases not matched to a gene: 2. The germline V gene encodes CDR1 LNHDA and CDR2 SQIVND (reference sequence). CDR3 sequence reads: CASKGTSDQETQYF. In nucleotides, the CDR3 is TGTGCCAGTAAGGGGACTAGCGACCAAGAGACCCAGTACTTC.

The table lists this clone with many counts. The identical CDR3 is also encoded by other nucleotide sequences in the sample. The chain combines TRBV3-1 (or the pseudogene TRBV3-2) with TRBJ1-2; TRBD1 matches 8 bases. The V segment lost 1 base and the J segment 2 bases; nucleotides outside the gene matches: 6. CDR1 LGHDT and CDR2 YNNKEL come from the germline V gene (reference sequence). The CDR3 extends over 16 amino acids. CDR3 sequence reads: CASSQGGGTGNYGYTF. The CDR3, as DNA: TGTGCCAGCAGCCAAGGGGGGGGGACAGGAAACTATGGCTACACCTTC.

The V and J genes are TRBV19 and TRBJ1-4; 8 nucleotides match TRBD1. V lost 4 bases, J lost 2 bases, and 3 bases stayed unmatched. This CDR3 has 15 amino acids. The germline gives CDR1 LNHDA, CDR2 SQIVND (reference sequence). The CDR3 spells CASSNRQGTNEKLFF. In DNA form, the CDR3 reads TGTGCCAGTAGTAATCGACAGGGGACTAATGAAAAACTGTTTTTT.

The chain couples TRBV28 to TRBJ1-6, with 8 bases fitting TRBD1. J lost 8 bases, V lost 7 bases, and 10 bases had no gene match. CDR1 and CDR2 from the germline V gene are MDHEN and SYDVKM. This CDR3 region has 15 residues. Written as DNA, the CDR3 is TGTGCCAGCAACCCCGGACAGGGAAGGTATTCACCCCTCCACTTT. Translation gives CASNPGQGRYSPLHF.

This rearrangement joins TRBV6-1 to TRBJ1-1; D unresolved. The ends were cut back, 2 bases at V and 5 bases at J, with 9 bases in the middle. CDR3 length: 13 amino acids. CDR1 and CDR2 (germline): MNHNS, SASEGT. The CDR3 DNA is TGTGCCAGCAGTGAAACTCGGCGGACTGAAGCTTTCTTT. Amino acid sequence: CASSETRRTEAFF.

V gene TRBV18 combines with J gene TRBJ2-5; no firm D call. In germline, CDR1 is KGHSH, CDR2 LQKENI. The CDR3 has 11 residues. V shed 6 bases and J shed 6 bases, with 8 bases lying between them. In nucleotides, the CDR3 is TGTGCCAGCTCGGCGCGGCAGACCCAGTACTTC. Amino acids: CASSARQTQYF.

This clone was counted once. The rearrangement joins TRBV14 to TRBJ2-1; TRBD1 agrees at 7 bases. V dropped 4 bases and J dropped 7; count of bases not matched to a gene: 10. The germline V gene has CDR1 SGHDN and CDR2 FVKESK. The CDR3 is 15 amino acids. This chain's CDR3 is CASSPKSVRGNEQFF. DNA for the CDR3: TGTGCCAGCAGCCCCAAGAGCGTCAGGGGGAATGAGCAGTTCTTC.

The rearrangement joins TRBV13 to TRBJ2-4; tentative D call: TRBD1 (6 bases). Trimming left V 5 bases short and J 0 bases short, with 17 bases between. Per germline, CDR1 PRHDT and CDR2 FYEKMQ (reference sequence). The CDR3 extends over 17 amino acids. The CDR3 DNA sequence: TGTGCCAGCAGCAACCCAGGACAGCCTCTAGCCAAAAACATTCAGTACTTC. Translated: CASSNPGQPLAKNIQYF. The whole variable domain, remainder taken from reference TRBV13 and TRBJ2-4, is AAGVIQSPRHLIKEKRETATLKCYPIPRHDTVYWYQQGPGQDPQFLISFYEKMQSDKGSIPDRFSAQQFSDYHSELNMSSLELGDSALYFCASSNPGQPLAKNIQYFGAGTRLSVL.

This chain links TRBV5-1 with TRBJ1-2, with 7 bases fitting TRBD1. This CDR3 is built from 15 residues. In germline, CDR1 is SGHRS, CDR2 YFSETQ. V lost 0 bases and J lost 2; bases outside the gene matches: 4. The CDR3 sequence: CASSLEGAGNYGYTF. The DNA of the CDR3 is TGCGCCAGCAGCTTGGAGGGGGCCGGAAACTATGGCTACACCTTC.

The chain combines TRBV10-3 with TRBJ2-1; 9 bases match TRBD1. From germline, CDR1 is ENHRY and CDR2 SYGVKD. CDR3 size: 12 residues. Trimming cost V 10 bases and J 8 bases; bases outside gene matches: 6. The CDR3 region has the DNA TGTGCCACCGGGACAGGGCTCCATGAGCAGTTCTTC. This translates into CATGTGLHEQFF.

The chain links TRBV7-2 to TRBJ1-4, with 8 bases aligning to TRBD1. V lost 5 bases and J lost 0; bases outside the gene matches: 5. The CDR3 consists of 16 residues. Germline CDR1 is SGHTA and CDR2 is FQGNSA. As DNA, the CDR3 is TGTGCCAGCAGCCTCCAGGGGGCCTCAACTAATGAAAAACTGTTTTTT. As protein: CASSLQGASTNEKLFF. The full variable domain, rest sourced from reference TRBV7-2 and TRBJ1-4, is GAGVSQSPSNKVTEKGKDVELRCDPISGHTALYWYRQSLGQGLEFLIYFQGNSAPDKSGLPSDRFSAERTGGSVSTLTIQRTQQEDSAVYLCASSLQGASTNEKLFFGSGTQLSVL.

The chain uses TRBV6-2 or TRBV6-3 and TRBJ1-1; D may be TRBD1 (6 bases). The V end lost 5 bases, the J end lost 2 bases, and 12 bases lay between the germline ends. There are 14 residues in the CDR3. Germline V gene sequence: CDR1 MNHEY, CDR2 SVGEGT. CDR3 protein: CASSRQQGNTEAFF. The CDR3 region has the DNA TGTGCCAGCAGTCGTCAACAGGGCAACACTGAAGCTTTCTTT.

V is TRBV5-1 and J is TRBJ1-2, with D uncertain. This CDR3 comprises 15 residues. CDR1 and CDR2 (germline): SGHRS, YFSETQ. V lost 5 bases, J lost 2 bases, and 16 bases lay in between. CDR3 DNA sequence: TGCGCCAGCAGGGACTTTGGAGGTCCCAACTATGGCTACACCTTC. It is translated as CASRDFGGPNYGYTF.